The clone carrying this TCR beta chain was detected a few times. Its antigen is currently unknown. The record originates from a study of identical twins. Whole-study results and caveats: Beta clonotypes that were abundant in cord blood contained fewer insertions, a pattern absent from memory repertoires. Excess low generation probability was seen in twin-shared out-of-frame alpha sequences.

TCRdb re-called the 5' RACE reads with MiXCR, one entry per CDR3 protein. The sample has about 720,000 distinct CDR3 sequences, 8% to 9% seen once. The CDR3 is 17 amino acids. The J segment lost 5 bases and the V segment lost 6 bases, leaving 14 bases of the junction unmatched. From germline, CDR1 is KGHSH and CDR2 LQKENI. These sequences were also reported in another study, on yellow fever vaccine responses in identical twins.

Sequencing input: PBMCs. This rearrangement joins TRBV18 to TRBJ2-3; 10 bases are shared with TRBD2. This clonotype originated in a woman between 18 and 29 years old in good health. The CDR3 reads CASSRLLAGAMEDTQYF. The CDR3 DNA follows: TGTGCCAGCTCCCGACTTCTAGCGGGAGCGATGGAAGATACGCAGTATTTT.